This is a list of T cell receptor beta chains from one sample in a study of PD-1 blockade in classical Hodgkin lymphoma. Produced via immunoSEQ multiplex PCR; TCRdb's table is partial and in-frame only. The sample consists of about 94,000 clones, 89% of them appearing once. Sequences were derived from peripheral blood mononuclear cells (PBMCs), sampled before the second cycle of nivolumab. The receptors originated from a human donor with classical Hodgkin lymphoma. The CDR3 runs from the conserved cysteine through the conserved F or W. A D gene is named only where the DNA matches it firmly. Clone sizes are given selectively: once, few, many, or a class where the clone is expanded.

D gene	J gene	clone size	V gene	CDR3 DNA	CDR3 protein
.	TRBJ1-1	.	TRBV10-3	TGTGCCATCAGTTTGGGGGGCATGAACACTGAAGCTTTCTTT	CAISLGGMNTEAFF
.	TRBJ1-1	.	TRBV29-1	TGCAGCGGGAGCGGAGGTAGGGCTGAAGCTTTCTTT	CSGSGGRAEAFF
TRBD1	TRBJ2-3	.	TRBV6-6	TGTGCCAGCAGTTACCCCCGGGACAGGGGCACAGATACGCAGTATTTT	CASSYPRDRGTDTQYF
TRBD1	TRBJ1-1	once	TRBV5-6	TGTGCCAGCAGCTTTGGGCAGGGGGCAGTAGCTTTCTTT	CASSFGQGAVAFF
.	TRBJ1-4	once	TRBV4-1	TGCGCCAGCAGCAGGCTCCAAAGACAGTCTAATGAAAAACTGTTTTTT	CASSRLQRQSNEKLFF
.	TRBJ2-2	.	TRBV5-4	TGTGCCAGCAGCTTGGTGGCAGGGAACACCGGGGAGCTGTTTTTT	CASSLVAGNTGELFF
.	TRBJ1-1	.	TRBV11-2	TGTGCCAGCAGCTTTCAAGAGAGCACTGAAGCTTTCTTT	CASSFQESTEAFF
TRBD2	TRBJ2-1	.	TRBV2	TGTGCCAGCAAATTGAGGGTAGCGGGGCCTCACTACAATGAGCAGTTCTTC	CASKLRVAGPHYNEQFF
.	TRBJ2-3	.	TRBV5-5	TGTGCCAGCAGCTTGGTCGGCGGCGGTGCCACAGATACGCAGTATTTT	CASSLVGGGATDTQYF
.	TRBJ2-1	.	TRBV27	TGTGCCAGCAGTCGGGACATGAGCTCCTACAATGAGCAGTTCTTC	CASSRDMSSYNEQFF
.	TRBJ2-7	.	TRBV4-1	TGCGCCAGCAGCCCCTTAGCGGAGGGCTACGAGCAGTACTTC	CASSPLAEGYEQYF
.	TRBJ1-3	few	TRBV28	TGTGCCAGCAGTTTGGTGGCCGGCTCTGGAAACACCATATATTTT	CASSLVAGSGNTIYF